This T cell receptor beta chain is from a study of blood T cell repertoires in COVID-19. About the research overall: From the United States, Italy and Spain came samples of acute and convalescent COVID-19. In each case, the material was cDNA or gDNA derived from T cells, B-cell-depleted T cells, or PBMCs.

Measured with immunoSEQ multiplex PCR; TCRdb has only the in-frame clones, and not every one. The table has approximately 350,000 clones, around 88% seen once. The trim removed 9 bases at V and 3 bases at J, leaving 7 bases unmatched. The CDR3 totals 13 residues. Germline CDR1 and CDR2: SGHRS and YFSETQ. This clone was seen just once. This sequence was found in a woman in her sixties or seventies with COVID-19, enrolled during active disease. The material sequenced was peripheral blood. V and J are TRBV5-1 and TRBJ2-5; 8 bases fit TRBD2. The CDR3 protein is CATREGEKETQYF. Here the CDR3 DNA reads TGCGCCACCCGGGAGGGAGAGAAAGAGACCCAGTACTTC.